The subject of this entry is one T cell receptor (beta chain). Documented time point: after dendritic cell vaccination, including at tumor progression/relapse. Fresh-frozen tumor tissue and more than two years of survival data were available for all. No glioblastoma patient carried an isocitrate dehydrogenase mutation. The method was immunoSEQ multiplex PCR; TCRdb's version includes in-frame clones alone and lacks a portion of them. Of approximately 99,000 clones detected, approximately 80% appear once; the ten largest clones hold under 6.5%. The sample originates from a study of glioma-infiltrating T cells after dendritic cell vaccination. Sequencing used blood, obtained after dendritic cell vaccination. The sequence derives from a human donor with glioblastoma.

CDR3 nucleotide sequence: TGCGCCAGCAGCTTGAGACAGGGGATGAACACTGAAGCTTTCTTT. It encodes CASSLRQGMNTEAFF. The chain employs TRBV5-1 and TRBJ1-1, with 8 nucleotides matching TRBD1. Per germline, CDR1 SGHRS and CDR2 YFSETQ. The ends lost 1 base at V and 0 bases at J; junction bases unmatched: 2. The CDR3 is 15 residues long.